This TCR beta chain was identified during a study of identical twins. Findings and limits, study-wide: Invariant MAIT and iNKT cells could partly confound zero-insertion analyses. Out-of-frame TCR alpha sharing observed in monozygotic twins exceeded model estimates. There were fewer insertions in abundant cord blood beta clonotypes, but memory repertoires showed no such pattern.

Donors uniformly comprised healthy Caucasians. TCRdb reanalysed the 5' RACE reads using MiXCR and keeps one entry per CDR3 protein. The sample shows approximately 220,000 distinct CDR3 sequences, about 7.5% of them seen only once. Details on this clonotype: Its target is not known.

These data were also filed under a second study, of yellow fever vaccine responses in identical twins.

The source is a woman under 30 in good health. Source material: memory (CD45RO+) T cells sorted from blood.

This CDR3 is CASLNAKGMNTEAFF. The CDR3 coding sequence is TGTGCCAGCCTTAATGCCAAGGGCATGAACACTGAAGCTTTCTTT. The chain employs TRBV28 and TRBJ1-1, with D uncertain. The germline V and J ends were trimmed by 8 bases and 0 bases, with 16 bases remaining between them. Germline V gene sequence: CDR1 MDHEN, CDR2 SYDVKM. This CDR3 comprises 15 residues. Using reference TRBV28 and TRBJ1-1 for the parts outside the CDR3, the full variable domain is DVKVTQSSRYLVKRTGEKVFLECVQDMDHENMFWYRQDPGLGLRLIYFSYDVKMKEKGDIPEGYSVSREKKERFSLILESASTNQTSMYLCASLNAKGMNTEAFFGQGTRLTVV.